This T cell receptor (beta chain) was observed in a study of blood T cell repertoires in COVID-19. About the research overall: From T cells, B-cell-depleted T cells, or PBMCs came the material, which was cDNA or gDNA.

The V gene end was trimmed by 4 bases and the J gene end by 5 bases; junction bases not matched to a gene: 10. The germline V gene encodes CDR1 KGHSH and CDR2 LQKENI. There are 15 residues in the CDR3. Per the study methods: Amplification of reference gene primers provided the estimated nucleated cell counts. Profiling relied on immunoSEQ multiplex PCR, and the TCRdb table lists in-frame clones only, not all of them. The D gene and trimming were derived from the DNA, and the V and J assignments and clone size from that table. The table lists about 210,000 clones, approximately 86% of them singletons. Cohort placement rested on clinical history that participants reported themselves.

The sequencing sample was made of PBMCs or T cells enriched from blood (not recorded which). The TCR was taken from a woman in her 40s with acute COVID-19. The genes are TRBV18 and TRBJ1-1; 7 bases are a match to TRBD1. For the CDR3, the DNA is TGTGCCAGCTCACAAGACAGGGCGAGGAGGACTGAAGCTTTCTTT. Protein sequence: CASSQDRARRTEAFF.